Presented here are 30 T cell receptor beta chains from one specimen sequenced in a study of blood T cell repertoires in COVID-19. Repertoires were generated with immunoSEQ multiplex PCR, while TCRdb's copy carries only in-frame clones and drops some. The sample has under 250,000 clones; 80% to 85% are singletons. Sample: peripheral blood. The receptors shown here come from a man between 50 and 59 years old with active or convalescent COVID-19.

This clone was seen a single time. This sequence joins TRBV5-5 and TRBJ2-6; perhaps TRBD1 as D (5 bases). Germline V CDR1 and CDR2: SGHKS, YYEKEE (reference sequence). Trimming left V 5 bases short and J 0 bases short, with 9 bases between. CDR3 length equals 15 residues. For the CDR3, the DNA is TGTGCCAGCAGTCGGACAACCTCTGGGGCCAACGTCCTGACTTTC. It is translated as CASSRTTSGANVLTF.

The table lists this clone with a few counts. Other DNA sequences in this sample translate to the same CDR3. The V call is TRBV5-4, the J call TRBJ1-5, with D perhaps TRBD1 (6 bases). The germline V gene has CDR1 SGHNT and CDR2 YYREEE (reference sequence). The V end was cut by 4 bases, the J end by 5 bases, with 10 bases between. This CDR3 has 13 amino acids. The DNA of the CDR3 is TGTGCCAGCAGCCCGGGACAAGATCAGCCCCAGCATTTT. It yields the protein CASSPGQDQPQHF.

This clone was seen only a few times. Other nucleotide sequences from this sample produce the same CDR3. The chain joins TRBV7-6 to TRBJ2-3, with TRBD2 matching over 13 bases. Germline-derived CDR1 and CDR2 are SGHVS and FNYEAQ. With V trimmed by 5 bases and J by 3 bases, 5 bases remained unmatched. CDR3 length: 16 amino acids. The CDR3 sequence is CASSPRTSGGTDTQYF. As DNA, the CDR3 is TGTGCCAGCAGCCCGAGGACTAGCGGGGGTACAGATACGCAGTATTTT.

This clone was seen once. The J gene is TRBJ2-5, the V gene TRBV28, with 7 nucleotides matching TRBD2. Per the germline V gene, CDR1 is MDHEN and CDR2 is SYDVKM. V lost 3 bases, J lost 2 bases, and 3 bases stayed unmatched. The CDR3 totals 14 residues. The CDR3 DNA sequence: TGTGCCAGCAGTTTGGGGGGGGGACAAGAGACCCAGTACTTC. Its translation is CASSLGGGQETQYF.

J is TRBJ1-1 and V is TRBV28, with D possibly being TRBD1 (5 bases). Germline V gene data show CDR1 as MDHEN and CDR2 as SYDVKM. Trimming cost V 6 bases and J 5 bases, with 16 bases left between them. This CDR3 is 14 amino acids long. CDR3: CASRIGTRGTEAFF. In nucleotides, the CDR3 is TGTGCCAGCAGGATCGGGACCCGGGGGACTGAAGCTTTCTTT.

This clone was detected many times. The chain carries TRBV6-2 or TRBV6-3 and TRBJ2-7, with D possibly being TRBD2 (6 bases). Germline V gene data show CDR1 as MNHEY and CDR2 as SVGEGT. The CDR3 is made up of 14 amino acids. Trimming cost V 2 bases and J 5 bases, with 13 bases left between them. DNA for the CDR3: TGTGCCAGCAGTTACGTGGGGGGTAAGAACGAGCAGTACTTC. As protein: CASSYVGGKNEQYF.

The V call is TRBV7-9, the J call TRBJ2-5; D may be TRBD1 (5 bases). CDR1 and CDR2 (germline): SEHNR, FQNEAQ (reference sequence). The CDR3 consists of 15 residues. Deletions cut 1 base from V and 5 bases from J, with 14 bases between. The DNA of the CDR3 is TGTGCCAGCAGCTTAGTTACGTCAGGGTCGGAGACCCAGTACTTC. Its protein is CASSLVTSGSETQYF.

Here the CDR3 DNA reads TGTGCCAGCAGCTTCGAGGGGAACACTGAAGCTTTCTTT. Amino acid sequence: CASSFEGNTEAFF. The rearrangement links TRBV11-3 to TRBJ1-1; D is unresolved. Between the trimmed V and J ends, which lost 3 bases and 1 base, there was a span of 6 bases. Germline V lookup: CDR1 SGHNT, CDR2 YENEEA. CDR3 length equals 13 residues.

This chain connects TRBV28 to TRBJ1-1; D might be TRBD1 (5 bases). Germline V gene lookup returns CDR1 MDHEN and CDR2 SYDVKM. This CDR3 is 15 amino acids long. Trimming took 6 bases from V and 7 from J, leaving 21 bases between them. CDR3 nucleotide sequence: TGTGCCAGCAGGAAAGGGCCAGGGTCCTACCTTGAAGCTTTCTTT. Its translation is CASRKGPGSYLEAFF.

V gene TRBV6-5 combines with J gene TRBJ2-5; tentatively, D is TRBD1 (6 bases). This CDR3 is built from 15 residues. The V and J ends lost 6 bases and 5 bases respectively, with 19 bases between them. CDR1 and CDR2 (germline): MNHEY, SVGAGI. The CDR3: CASRNRDLNRETQYF. CDR3 in DNA: TGTGCCAGCAGGAACAGGGACCTAAACCGGGAGACCCAGTACTTC.

This chain uses TRBV5-4 with TRBJ2-1; TRBD2 matches at 12 bases. Trimming at V came to 4 bases and at J to 3 bases, leaving 5 bases not matched to a gene. The germline gives CDR1 SGHNT, CDR2 YYREEE (reference sequence). The CDR3 totals 16 residues. In nucleotides, the CDR3 is TGTGCCAGCAGCCCTAGCGGGGGGGCGAACTACAATGAGCAGTTCTTC. Translating gives CASSPSGGANYNEQFF.

CDR3 sequence: CARSLLQGFCNEQFF. In DNA form, the CDR3 reads TGTGCCAGAAGCCTATTACAGGGTTTTTGCAATGAGCAGTTCTTC. The gene calls are TRBV5-3 and TRBJ2-1; TRBD1 might be the D (6 bases). TRBV5-3 qualifies as an ORF whose function is uncertain. CDR3 length equals 15 residues. The V and J ends lost 4 bases and 6 bases respectively, with 17 bases between them.

The chain recombines TRBV3-1 (or the pseudogene TRBV3-2) with TRBJ2-1; D is unresolved. In germline, CDR1 is LGHDT, CDR2 YNNKEL (reference sequence). This CDR3 contains 14 residues. V was shortened by 0 bases and J by 6 bases, with 9 bases between the two germline ends. The CDR3 DNA reads as TGTGCCAGCAGCCAAGATATCCAGGCCAATGAGCAGTTCTTC. This codes for CASSQDIQANEQFF.

The chain couples TRBV18 to TRBJ2-7; 8 positions match TRBD1. From germline, CDR1 is KGHSH and CDR2 LQKENI. The length of the CDR3 is 15 residues. Trimming removed 3 bases from V and 6 bases from J; junction bases left unmatched: 10. CDR3 bases: TGTGCCAGCTCACCCGGGGCAGGGGGCCTTCGCGAGCAGTACTTC. It codes for CASSPGAGGLREQYF.

Worth noting for this clone: Other DNA sequences in this specimen translate into the identical CDR3. The V gene is TRBV2, the J gene TRBJ1-5, with 10 bases lining up with TRBD1. There are 13 residues in the CDR3. V lost 6 bases to trimming and J lost 5 bases; unmatched junction nucleotides: 1. Germline V gives CDR1 SNHLY, CDR2 FYNNEI. This CDR3 is CASRGTGDQPQHF. CDR3 DNA sequence: TGTGCCAGCAGGGGGACAGGGGATCAGCCCCAGCATTTT. Full variable domain (rest looked up from reference TRBV2 and TRBJ1-5): EPEVTQTPSHQVTQMGQEVILRCVPISNHLYFYWYRQILGQKVEFLVSFYNNEISEKSEIFDDQFSVERPDGSNFTLKIRSTKLEDSAMYFCASRGTGDQPQHFGDGTRLSIL.

This chain uses TRBV19 with TRBJ1-6; the match to TRBD1 covers 10 bases. The CDR3 runs 15 residues. J lost 7 bases, V lost 6 bases, and 6 bases had no gene match. The germline gives CDR1 LNHDA, CDR2 SQIVND (reference sequence). The CDR3, as DNA: TGTGCCAGTAGGGATGGACAGGGGGAAAATTCACCCCTCCACTTT. The encoded protein is CASRDGQGENSPLHF.

The V call is TRBV5-1, the J call TRBJ2-3; maybe TRBD1 (5 bases). Germline V gene lookup returns CDR1 SGHRS and CDR2 YFSETQ. The CDR3 is 14 amino acids. V was trimmed by 1 base and J by 3 bases, leaving 9 bases between them. Here the CDR3 reads CASSLWQGTDTQYF. The CDR3 DNA sequence: TGCGCCAGCAGCTTGTGGCAGGGAACAGATACGCAGTATTTT.

The chain uses TRBV11-1 and TRBJ2-3; the match to TRBD1 covers 8 bases. Germline V lookup: CDR1 SGHAT, CDR2 FQDESV (reference sequence). J was trimmed by 5 bases and V by 5 bases; bases with no gene match: 12. This CDR3 comprises 16 residues. The CDR3 sequence: CASSHGPTGARDTQYF. CDR3 nucleotide sequence: TGTGCCAGCAGCCACGGTCCGACAGGGGCAAGAGATACGCAGTATTTT. The full variable domain, in which reference TRBV11-1 and TRBJ2-3 provide the parts outside the CDR3, is EAEVAQSPRYKITEKSQAVAFWCDPISGHATLYWYRQILGQGPELLVQFQDESVVDDSQLPKDRFSAERLKGVDSTLKIQPAELGDSAMYLCASSHGPTGARDTQYFGPGTRLTVL.

The chain joins TRBV11-2 to TRBJ2-7; no firm D call. The germline V gene has CDR1 SGHAT and CDR2 FQNNGV. There are 14 residues in the CDR3. The V and J ends lost 2 bases and 1 base respectively, with 9 bases between them. CDR3 nucleotide sequence: TGTGCCAGCAGCTTAATCGCAGATTCCTACGAGCAGTACTTC. It specifies CASSLIADSYEQYF.

The V call is TRBV5-1, the J call TRBJ1-2; D possibly corresponds to TRBD1 (6 bases). Germline CDR1 SGHRS, CDR2 YFSETQ. The CDR3 loop spans 16 amino acids. Deletions cut 7 bases from V and 4 bases from J, with 23 bases between. CDR3 sequence (DNA): TGCGCCAGCGGAAACGATATACGGGACACCTTCTATGGCTACACCTTC. Its protein product is CASGNDIRDTFYGYTF.

This chain uses TRBV11-2 with TRBJ2-1, with TRBD1 matching over 9 bases. This CDR3 has 16 amino acids. The V segment lost 2 bases and the J segment 8 bases; nucleotides outside the gene matches: 10. Germline loops: CDR1 SGHAT, CDR2 FQNNGV. The CDR3 DNA follows: TGTGCCAGCAGCTTACTCAGGACAGGGGTGGGGCATGAGCAGTTCTTC. Translated: CASSLLRTGVGHEQFF.

This chain links TRBV4-2 with TRBJ1-5; TRBD1 matches at 7 bases. Germline trimming cut 1 base from V and 5 bases from J; bases unmatched to any gene: 5. CDR1 is LGHNA and CDR2 is YNFKEQ in the germline V gene. CDR3 length: 15 amino acids. CDR3 in amino acids: CASSQATGKDQPQHF. CDR3 DNA sequence: TGTGCCAGCAGCCAAGCGACAGGGAAGGATCAGCCCCAGCATTTT.

This clone has only a few counts. The chain has TRBV6-2 or TRBV6-3 and TRBJ2-5; unclear D gene. The germline V gene has CDR1 MNHEY and CDR2 SVGEGT. Trimming took 6 bases from V and 7 from J, leaving 9 bases between them. This CDR3 is built from 11 residues. CDR3 sequence (DNA): TGTGCCAGCAGCCTGCCGGGGACCCAGTACTTC. This gives the protein CASSLPGTQYF.

V gene TRBV7-2 combines with J gene TRBJ2-5, with 7 bases matching TRBD2. The CDR3 contains 14 residues. The V gene end was trimmed by 1 base and the J gene end by 5 bases; junction bases not matched to a gene: 4. The V gene's germline CDR1 is SGHTA and CDR2 FQGNSA. CDR3 residues: CASSLVAGRETQYF. The CDR3 DNA reads TGTGCCAGCAGCTTAGTGGCCGGGAGGGAGACCCAGTACTTC.

This clone was counted between two and nine times. The chain couples TRBV29-1 to TRBJ1-3; 7 positions agree with TRBD1. The CDR3 is 12 amino acids. Germline V gives CDR1 SQVTM, CDR2 ANQGSEA. J gave up 4 bases and V 7 bases, and 4 bases lay outside the gene matches. CDR3 nucleotides: TGCAGCGCTACAGGGGTCGGAAACACCATATATTTT. Its protein product is CSATGVGNTIYF.

In this sample, this clone turned up a few times. J is TRBJ2-2 and V is TRBV10-3, with no clear D. Trimming took 8 bases from V and 1 from J, leaving 8 bases between them. The CDR3 loop spans 13 amino acids. The germline V gene encodes CDR1 ENHRY and CDR2 SYGVKD. CDR3 protein: CAIATVNTGELFF. The DNA for the CDR3 is TGTGCCATCGCTACAGTGAACACCGGGGAGCTGTTTTTT.

The rearrangement links TRBV5-1 to TRBJ1-5; D is possibly TRBD1 (6 bases). V was pared by 3 bases and J by 8 bases, with 15 bases between. Germline V CDR1 and CDR2: SGHRS, YFSETQ. The CDR3 totals 14 residues. The CDR3 sequence: CASSWGGGLEPQHF. CDR3 nucleotide sequence: TGCGCCAGCAGCTGGGGGGGCGGGTTGGAGCCCCAGCATTTT.

The chain is built from TRBV5-8 and TRBJ2-3; no reliable D call. Looked up from germline, CDR1 is SGHTS and CDR2 is YDEGEE. There are 14 residues in the CDR3. Trimming stripped 1 base from V and 4 bases from J, with 10 bases between. The CDR3: CASSLRQSADTQYF. CDR3 nucleotides: TGTGCCAGCAGCTTGCGCCAGAGCGCAGATACGCAGTATTTT.

This clone is labeled as medium-sized. This chain joins TRBV7-8 and TRBJ1-4; D not certain. Trimming shortened V by 5 bases and J by 8 bases, and 12 bases separated the two germline ends. This CDR3 contains 13 residues. Germline V lookup: CDR1 SGHVS, CDR2 FQNEAQ. The DNA for the CDR3 is TGTGCCAGCAGCGGACGGGAAGGGGAAAAACTGTTTTTT. This sequence encodes CASSGREGEKLFF.

This chain links TRBV6-2 or TRBV6-3 with TRBJ2-7; 12 nucleotides agree with TRBD2. Germline V gene data show CDR1 as MNHEY and CDR2 as SVGEGT. Germline trimming cut 6 bases from V and 3 bases from J; bases unmatched to any gene: 6. The CDR3 is 15 residues long. In DNA form, the CDR3 reads TGTGCCAGCAGCAACGGACTAGCGGGGAACTACGAGCAGTACTTC. This translates into CASSNGLAGNYEQYF.